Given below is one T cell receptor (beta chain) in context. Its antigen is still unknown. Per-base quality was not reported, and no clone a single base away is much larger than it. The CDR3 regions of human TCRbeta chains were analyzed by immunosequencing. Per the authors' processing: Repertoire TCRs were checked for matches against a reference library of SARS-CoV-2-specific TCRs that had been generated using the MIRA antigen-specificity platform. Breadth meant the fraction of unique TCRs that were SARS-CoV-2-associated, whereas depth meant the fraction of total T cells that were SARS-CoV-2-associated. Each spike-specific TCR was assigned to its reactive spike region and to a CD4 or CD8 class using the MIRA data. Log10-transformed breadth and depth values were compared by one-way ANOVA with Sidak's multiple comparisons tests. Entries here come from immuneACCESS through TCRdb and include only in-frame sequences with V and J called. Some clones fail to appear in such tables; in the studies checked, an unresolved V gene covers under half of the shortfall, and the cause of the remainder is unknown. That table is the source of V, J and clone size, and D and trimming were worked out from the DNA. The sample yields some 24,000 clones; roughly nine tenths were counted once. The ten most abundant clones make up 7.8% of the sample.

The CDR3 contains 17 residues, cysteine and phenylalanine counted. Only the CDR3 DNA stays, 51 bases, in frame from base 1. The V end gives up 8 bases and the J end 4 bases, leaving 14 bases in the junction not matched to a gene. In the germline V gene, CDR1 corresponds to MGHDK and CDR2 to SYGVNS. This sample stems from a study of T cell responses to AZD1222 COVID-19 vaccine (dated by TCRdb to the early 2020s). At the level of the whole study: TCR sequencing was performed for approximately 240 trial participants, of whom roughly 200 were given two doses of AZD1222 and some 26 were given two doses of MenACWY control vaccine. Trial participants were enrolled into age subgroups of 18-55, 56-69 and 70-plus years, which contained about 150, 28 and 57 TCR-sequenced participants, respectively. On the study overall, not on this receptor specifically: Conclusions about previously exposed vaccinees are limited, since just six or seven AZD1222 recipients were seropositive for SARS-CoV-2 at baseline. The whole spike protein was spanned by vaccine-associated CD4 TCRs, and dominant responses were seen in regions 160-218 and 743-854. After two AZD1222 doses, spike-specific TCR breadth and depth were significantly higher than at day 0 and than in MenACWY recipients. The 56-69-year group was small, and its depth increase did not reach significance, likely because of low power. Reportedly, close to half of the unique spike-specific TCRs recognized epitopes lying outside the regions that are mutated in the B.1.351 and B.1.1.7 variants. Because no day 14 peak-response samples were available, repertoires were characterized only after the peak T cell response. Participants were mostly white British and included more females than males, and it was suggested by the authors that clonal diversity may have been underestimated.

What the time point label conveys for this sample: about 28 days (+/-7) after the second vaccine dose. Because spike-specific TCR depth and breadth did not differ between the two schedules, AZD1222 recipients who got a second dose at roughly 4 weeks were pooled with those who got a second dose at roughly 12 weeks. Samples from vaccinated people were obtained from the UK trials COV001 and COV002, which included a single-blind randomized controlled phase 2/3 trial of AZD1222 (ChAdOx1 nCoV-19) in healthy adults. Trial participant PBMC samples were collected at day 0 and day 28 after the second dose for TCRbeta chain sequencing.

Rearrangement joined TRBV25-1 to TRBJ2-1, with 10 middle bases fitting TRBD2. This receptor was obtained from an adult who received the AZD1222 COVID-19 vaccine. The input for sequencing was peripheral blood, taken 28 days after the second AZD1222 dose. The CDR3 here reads CASASHRERGGYNEQFF. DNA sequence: TGTGCCAGCGCATCTCACCGAGAGCGGGGGGGTTACAATGAGCAGTTCTTC.